This TCR beta chain was captured by sequencing in a study of cytomegalovirus exposure and HLA in healthy donors (dated by TCRdb to the late 2010s). Concerning the study at large: In an earlier analysis of some 610 of the donors, around 300 Gb of sequence data and 90 million to 120 million unique TCR beta sequences from about 190 million T cells were reported. Among the roughly 380 genotyped donors, under 90% belonged to the genetic ancestry cluster associated with self-reported Caucasian donors. An earlier analysis of several hundred of the donors used high-throughput TCR beta sequencing to judge whether each TCR beta V gene segment behaved as functional or pseudogenic. Every repertoire in the discovery cohort had been generated on one and the same sequencing platform. Among almost 400 genotyped donors of the cohort, an average of approximately 240,000 unique TCR beta nucleotide sequences were sequenced per donor, around 20% of them non-productive. Roughly 310 gigabases of sequencing data and approximately 80 million unique TCR sequences were included in an early release covering 550 to 650 HLA-typed donors. A later genetic analysis took genome-wide SNP genotypes for about 65% of the 666 donors and used that subset as a discovery cohort. Because of strong linkage in the cohort, four to six DR-DQ haplotypes were treated as single units for association and clustering. Donor age, sex, ethnicity and CMV serostatus were compiled alongside the repertoire data. The number of typed donors differed by locus: about 620-640 for A, B, C, DRB1 and DQB1; approximately 540 for DQA1; approximately 600 for DPA1; and roughly 470 for DPB1. Rather than drawing on any new phenotypic data, the later analysis identified candidate immune exposures from TCR beta sequences and the way those sequences occurred across donors. To predict cytomegalovirus infection status, the study combined high-throughput TCR immunosequencing, statistical association of individual TCRs with disease status, and machine learning. The study aimed to test whether signatures of past pathogen exposure could be identified by cataloging public T cell receptors. To study patterns of TCR occurrence, a later analysis re-analyzed previously published TCR beta repertoires from 550 to 800 donors and added high-resolution HLA genotyping. Along with the roughly 700-subject first cohort, a separate validation cohort of 120 different subjects was used. Both class I and class II loci were covered by HLA typing, at four-digit resolution. The study profiled the T cell repertoires of under 850 subjects by immunosequencing and related them to cytomegalovirus serostatus.

The full study reports these points: The earlier analysis of some 540 of the donors excluded approximately 17 rarely observed V segments, including chromosome 9 orphons, because counts were too low. Most CMV-associated TCR beta chains appeared to be HLA-restricted in a later analysis, and the HLA associations seemed to be driven largely by CMV exposure. The 87-base-pair reads could not distinguish some IMGT-functional V segments, including TRBV6-2 and TRBV6-3, so those segments were excluded. Three of the identified cytomegalovirus-associated TCR beta chains were confirmed in vitro to be specific for cytomegalovirus antigens. In an earlier analysis of some 500 of the donors, most TCR beta V segments were observed in productive rearrangements about 87% or about 30% of the time, broadly matching IMGT annotations. A further reported finding was that TCR beta sequences accurately predicted the HLA-A and HLA-B alleles for most subjects in the first cohort. Correlated functional status among segregating V segments might reflect linkage disequilibrium, but an unknown experimental factor could not be ruled out. Only TCR beta chains were sequenced in this cohort, and the absence of alpha or paired-chain data limited detectable features. When HLA alleles, especially DR and DQ, strongly co-occurred, TCR associations were difficult to assign to individual alleles. According to a later analysis, TCR association rates differed among HLA loci, with DRB1 alleles showing the most associated TCRs and HLA-C alleles showing the fewest. According to a later genetic analysis, donors in an Asian-associated ancestry cluster had fewer N-insertions in productive TCRs than the roughly 700-donor mean. The only immune exposure information available for the cohort was CMV serostatus. Because HLA typing was missing for some donors at each locus, association tests included only the typed subset. The study gave a list of about 150 TCR beta chains associated with cytomegalovirus. The authors suggested that the approach could potentially be extended to other disease states and immunological phenotypes. Several of the top co-occurrence clusters appeared to be linked to parvovirus B19, influenza, CMV and Epstein-Barr virus, according to a later analysis. An association between a missense DCLRE1C variant and V-gene and J-gene trimming of TCR beta chains was found in a later genetic analysis and replicated in an independent cohort. In a later analysis, HLA-associated TCR beta chains were found to be more clonally expanded and to have lower generation probabilities than equally common non-associated chains. A group of highly shared sequence variants was considered likely to be a technical artifact of the sequencing pipeline. While some public TCRs were present in many individuals, most TCR sequences turned up only very rarely across donors. A later analysis associated roughly 17,000 TCR beta sequences with specific HLA alleles at a false discovery rate of 0.05. Cytomegalovirus status was reported to be diagnosed by the classifier with high specificity and sensitivity in both the original and validation cohorts. Presence/absence analyses assumed roughly uniform sequencing depth across donors, an assumption that may not hold.

Taken from the germline V gene, the CDR1 and CDR2 loops are SGHRS and YFSETQ. The germline ends are 14 bases apart after V is trimmed by 2 bases and J by 3 bases. The CDR3 contains 15 residues, cysteine and phenylalanine counted. The only DNA kept is the CDR3, 45 bases in frame from the first base. In total, roughly 670 healthy bone marrow donors made up the cohort. Cohort members were all nominally healthy when sampled, although unrecorded immune exposures were likely present. CMV serostatus was recorded as positive for roughly 290 and negative for about half of the 666 cohort members, whereas no CMV serostatus was recorded for the donor in question. A peripheral blood sample was collected from each donor, and TCR beta sequencing was performed on peripheral blood mononuclear cells. The Qiagen DNeasy Blood Extraction Kit was used to extract genomic DNA from the blood cell samples. As to this clone: The antigen this receptor binds is unknown. No much larger clone is present one base from it, and per-base qualities are unavailable.

The library was made by the immunoSEQ multiplex PCR assay. For the multiplex PCR, a mixture combining 60 forward primers for TCR Vbeta segments and 13 reverse primers for TCR Jbeta segments was used. The CDR3 region of rearranged TCR beta genes was amplified from genomic DNA by a multiplex PCR assay. The amplified TCR beta libraries were sequenced on the Illumina HiSeq System as 87-base-pair reads. Turning to the authors' computational methods: A later analysis counted 75 million to 100 million unique TCR beta chains across the 550 to 700 repertoires, and roughly 10 million of these chains were shared by at least two donors. A nearest-neighbor algorithm error-corrected the raw reads and collapsed the reads into unique sequences, merging closely related sequences to remove PCR and sequencing errors. Alignment of CDR3 sequences to IMGT reference sequences was used to assign V, D and J gene segments. For a sequence to be retained, at least a six-nucleotide match to both a V gene segment and a J gene segment was required. A rearrangement counted as productive if the CDR3 had no stop codons and remained in frame with V and J, and every other rearrangement counted as non-productive. Following IMGT convention, CDR3 was defined as the stretch from the second conserved V-encoded cysteine up to the conserved J-encoded phenylalanine. In an earlier analysis of more than 550 of the donors, sequences lacking an unambiguous match to a single V gene segment were excluded. An earlier analysis of almost 600 of the donors classified V segments as functional when productive rearrangements were above 56.7% and as segregating when the standard deviation between donors was above 5%. A statistical classification framework was built to diagnose cytomegalovirus status from the catalog of TCR beta chain sequences. In a later analysis, TCR nucleotide sequences were compared against IMGT/GENE-DB human TR gene sequences so that V and J genes could be assigned. Using the TCRdist pipeline, a later analysis assigned CDR3 sequences along with most-parsimonious VDJ recombination scenarios. In a later analysis, each TCR beta chain was defined by its CDR3 amino acid sequence together with its V-gene family, and reads without a unique V-gene family were excluded. A later analysis removed 592 highly shared, low-generation-probability nucleotide sequences to deal with suspected cross-contamination and a sequencing artifact. In a later analysis, a clonal expansion index for each public chain was calculated from normalized within-repertoire ranks of inferred template counts. In a later analysis, generation probabilities were computed using a VDJ recombination model fitted to out-of-frame rearrangements, and the results were checked against IGoR. In a later analysis, hypergeometric tests were used to score TCR-TCR, TCR-HLA and TCR-CMV co-occurrence, with a repertoire-size bias correction applied to TCR pairs. To estimate false discovery rates, a later analysis permuted the HLA or CMV assignments 20 times. A later analysis grouped co-occurring TCRs with DBSCAN, adding TCRdist sequence similarity when clustering within HLA-allele-positive subsets. Repertoires with fewer than 30,000 or more than 120,000 public chains, plus five repertoires with anomalous nucleotide sharing, were excluded from co-occurrence clustering. Not all clones reach the TCRdb copy of this immuneACCESS table, which keeps in-frame sequences only. Checked studies attribute under half of the gap to unresolved V genes and leave the rest unexplained. D and trimming were read from the DNA, whereas the V and J calls and clone size are those reported in that table. In this sample the table shows fewer than 200,000 clones, 65% to 75% of which occur a single time. Clones ranked in the top ten supply 2% to 3% of the sample.

The chain couples TRBV5-1 to TRBJ1-1; too little of a D gene remains to name it. Material for sequencing was PBMCs. This TCR came from a human donor in good health. The CDR3 in this case is CASSFSAGRDTEAFF. The nucleotide sequence reads as follows: TGCGCCAGCAGCTTTTCCGCAGGTCGAGACACTGAAGCTTTCTTT.